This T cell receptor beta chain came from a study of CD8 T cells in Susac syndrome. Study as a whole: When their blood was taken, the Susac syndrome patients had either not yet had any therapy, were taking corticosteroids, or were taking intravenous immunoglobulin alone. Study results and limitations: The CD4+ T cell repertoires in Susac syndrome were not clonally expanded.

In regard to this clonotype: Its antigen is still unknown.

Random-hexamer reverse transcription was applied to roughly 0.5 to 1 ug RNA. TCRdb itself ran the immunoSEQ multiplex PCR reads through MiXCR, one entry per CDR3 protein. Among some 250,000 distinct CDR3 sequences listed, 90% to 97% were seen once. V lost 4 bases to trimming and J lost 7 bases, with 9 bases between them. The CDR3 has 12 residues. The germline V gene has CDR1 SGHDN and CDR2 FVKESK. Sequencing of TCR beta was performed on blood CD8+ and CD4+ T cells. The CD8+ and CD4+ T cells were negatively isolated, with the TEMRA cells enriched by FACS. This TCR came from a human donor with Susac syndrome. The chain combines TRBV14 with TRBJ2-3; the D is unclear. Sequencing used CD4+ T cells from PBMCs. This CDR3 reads CASSLLPHTQYF. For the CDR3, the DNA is TGTGCCAGCAGCCTTTTACCTCATACGCAGTATTTT. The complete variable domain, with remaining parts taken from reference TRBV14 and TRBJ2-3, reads EAGVTQFPSHSVIEKGQTVTLRCDPISGHDNLYWYRRVMGKEIKFLLHFVKESKQDESGMPNNRFLAERTGGTYSTLKVQPAELEDSGVYFCASSLLPHTQYFGPGTRLTVL.